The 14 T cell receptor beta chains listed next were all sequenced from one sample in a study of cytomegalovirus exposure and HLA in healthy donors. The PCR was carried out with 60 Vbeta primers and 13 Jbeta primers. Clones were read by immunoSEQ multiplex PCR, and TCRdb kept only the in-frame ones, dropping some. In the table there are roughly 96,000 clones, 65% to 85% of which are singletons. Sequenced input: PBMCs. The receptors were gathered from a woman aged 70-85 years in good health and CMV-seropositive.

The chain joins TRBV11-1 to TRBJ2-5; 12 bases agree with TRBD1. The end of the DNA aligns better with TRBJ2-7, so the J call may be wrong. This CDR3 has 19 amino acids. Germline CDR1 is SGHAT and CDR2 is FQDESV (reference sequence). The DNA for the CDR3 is TGTGCCAGCAGCCACCACATTACGGGACAGGGGGCGCTGAGGTACGAGCAGTACTTC. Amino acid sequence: CASSHHITGQGALRYEQYF.

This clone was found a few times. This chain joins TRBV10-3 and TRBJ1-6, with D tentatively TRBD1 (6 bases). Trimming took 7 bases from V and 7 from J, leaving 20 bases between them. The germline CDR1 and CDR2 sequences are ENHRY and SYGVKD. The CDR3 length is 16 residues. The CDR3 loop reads CAITQGGAGGNSPLHF. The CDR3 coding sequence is TGTGCCATCACCCAAGGGGGAGCCGGAGGAAATTCACCCCTCCACTTT.

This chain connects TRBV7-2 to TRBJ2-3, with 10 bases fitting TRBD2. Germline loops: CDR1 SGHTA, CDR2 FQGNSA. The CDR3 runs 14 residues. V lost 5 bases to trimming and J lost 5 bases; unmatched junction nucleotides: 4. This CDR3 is CASSRRLAGDTQYF. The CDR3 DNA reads TGTGCCAGCAGCCGACGACTAGCGGGAGATACGCAGTATTTT.

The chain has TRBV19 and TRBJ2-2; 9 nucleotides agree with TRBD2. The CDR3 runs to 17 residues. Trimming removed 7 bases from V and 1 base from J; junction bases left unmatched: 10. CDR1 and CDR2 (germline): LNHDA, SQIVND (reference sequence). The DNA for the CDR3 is TGTGCCAGTAAAGGAATCGCGACTAGCGGGAACACCGGGGAGCTGTTTTTT. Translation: CASKGIATSGNTGELFF. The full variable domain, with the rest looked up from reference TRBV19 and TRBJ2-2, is DGGITQSPKYLFRKEGQNVTLSCEQNLNHDAMYWYRQDPGQGLRLIYYSQIVNDFQKGDIAEGYSVSREKKESFPLTVTSAQKNPTAFYLCASKGIATSGNTGELFFGEGSRLTVL.

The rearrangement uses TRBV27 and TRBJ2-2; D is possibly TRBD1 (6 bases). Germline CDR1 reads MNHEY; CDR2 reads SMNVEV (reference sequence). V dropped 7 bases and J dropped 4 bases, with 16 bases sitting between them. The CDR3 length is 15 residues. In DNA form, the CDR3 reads TGTGCCAGCAAATCTACAGGGCGATTCACCGGGGAGCTGTTTTTT. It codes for CASKSTGRFTGELFF.

CDR3 sequence (DNA): TGTGCCAGCACCCGACGTCGGACAGGGATAAACTATGGCTACACCTTC. This encodes CASTRRRTGINYGYTF. The genes are TRBV5-6 and TRBJ1-2, with TRBD1 identical over 8 bases. The length of the CDR3 is 16 residues. Germline V gives CDR1 SGHDT, CDR2 YYEEEE. With 6 bases clipped from V and 2 bases from J, the junction kept 12 bases outside the gene matches.

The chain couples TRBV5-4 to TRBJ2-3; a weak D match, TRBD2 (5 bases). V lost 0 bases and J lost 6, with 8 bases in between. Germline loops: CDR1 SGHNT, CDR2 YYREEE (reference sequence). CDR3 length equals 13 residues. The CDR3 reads CASSLAGEDTQYF. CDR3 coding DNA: TGTGCCAGCAGCTTGGCCGGGGAGGATACGCAGTATTTT. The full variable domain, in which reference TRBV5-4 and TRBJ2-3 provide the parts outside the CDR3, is ETGVTQSPTHLIKTRGQQVTLRCSSQSGHNTVSWYQQALGQGPQFIFQYYREEENGRGNFPPRFSGLQFPNYSSELNVNALELDDSALYLCASSLAGEDTQYFGPGTRLTVL.

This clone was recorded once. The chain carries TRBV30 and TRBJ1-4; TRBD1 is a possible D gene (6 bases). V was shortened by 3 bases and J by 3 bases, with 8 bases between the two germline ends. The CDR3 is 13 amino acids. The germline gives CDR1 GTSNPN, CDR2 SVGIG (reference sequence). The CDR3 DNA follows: TGTGCCTGGAGATACAGGGCTAATGAAAAACTGTTTTTT. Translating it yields CAWRYRANEKLFF. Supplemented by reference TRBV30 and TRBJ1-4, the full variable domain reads SQTIHQWPATLVQPVGSPLSLECTVEGTSNPNLYWYRQAAGRGLQLLFYSVGIGQISSEVPQNLSASRPQDRQFILSSKKLLLSDSGFYLCAWRYRANEKLFFGSGTQLSVL.

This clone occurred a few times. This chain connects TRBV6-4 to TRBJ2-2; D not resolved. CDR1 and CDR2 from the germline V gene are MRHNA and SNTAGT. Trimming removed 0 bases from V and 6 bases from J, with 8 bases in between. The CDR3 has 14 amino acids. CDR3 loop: CASSDSSGAGELFF. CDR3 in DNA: TGTGCCAGCAGTGACTCGTCCGGTGCCGGGGAGCTGTTTTTT.

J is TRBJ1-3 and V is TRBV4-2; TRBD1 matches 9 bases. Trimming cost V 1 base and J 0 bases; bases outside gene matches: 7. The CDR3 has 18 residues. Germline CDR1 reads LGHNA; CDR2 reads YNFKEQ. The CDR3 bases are TGTGCCAGCAGCCAAGGCGGGACAGGGTGGGGCTCTGGAAACACCATATATTTT. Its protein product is CASSQGGTGWGSGNTIYF.

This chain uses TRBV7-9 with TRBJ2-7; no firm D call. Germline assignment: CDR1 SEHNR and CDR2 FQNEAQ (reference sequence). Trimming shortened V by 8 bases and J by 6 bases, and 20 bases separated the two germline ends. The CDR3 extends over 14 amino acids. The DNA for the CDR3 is TGTGCCAGCGCCTCCCCACTTAGCCAAGGCGAGCAGTACTTC. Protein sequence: CASASPLSQGEQYF. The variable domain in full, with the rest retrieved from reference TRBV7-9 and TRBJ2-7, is DTGVSQNPRHKITKRGQNVTFRCDPISEHNRLYWYRQTLGQGPEFLTYFQNEAQLEKSRLLSDRFSAERPKGSFSTLEIQRTEQGDSAMYLCASASPLSQGEQYFGPGTRLTVT.

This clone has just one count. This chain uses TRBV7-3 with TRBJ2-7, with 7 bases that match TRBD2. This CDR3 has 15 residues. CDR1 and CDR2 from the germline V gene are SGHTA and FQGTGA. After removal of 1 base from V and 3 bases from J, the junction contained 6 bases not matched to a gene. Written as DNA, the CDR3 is TGTGCCAGCAGCTTAAGGGGGGGAGCAAACTACGAGCAGTACTTC. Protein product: CASSLRGGANYEQYF.

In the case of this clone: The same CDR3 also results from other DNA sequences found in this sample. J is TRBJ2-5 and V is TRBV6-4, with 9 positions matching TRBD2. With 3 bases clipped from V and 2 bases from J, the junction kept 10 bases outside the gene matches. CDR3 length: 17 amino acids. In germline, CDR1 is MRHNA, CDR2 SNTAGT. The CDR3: CASSDFAAGGPQETQYF. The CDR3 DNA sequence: TGTGCCAGCAGTGATTTTGCAGCGGGGGGACCTCAAGAGACCCAGTACTTC.

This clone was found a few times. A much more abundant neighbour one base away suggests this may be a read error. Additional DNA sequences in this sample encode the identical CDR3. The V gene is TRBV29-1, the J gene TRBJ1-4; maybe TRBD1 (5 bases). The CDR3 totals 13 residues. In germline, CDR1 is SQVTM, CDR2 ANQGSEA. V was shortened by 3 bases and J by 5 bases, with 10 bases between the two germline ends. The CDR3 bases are TGCAGCGTTGAGACCGGGGGGAATGAAAAACTGTTTTTT. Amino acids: CSVETGGNEKLFF.